The T cell receptor beta chain described here comes from a study of T cells in Graves' hyperthyroidism and ophthalmopathy. The CDR3 runs 13 residues. Germline lookup yields CDR1 GTSNPN and CDR2 SVGIG (reference sequence). V was cut by 1 base and J by 7 bases, with 10 bases left in between. The hyperthyroidism was newly diagnosed and had lasted under 2 months; the patients were aged 18 to 65. Regions amplified from RNA transcripts were the TCR beta CDR3 regions. Researchers ran a first-round RT-PCR on the TCR CDR3 using the HTBI primer set. TCRdb reprocessed the multiplex PCR reads via MiXCR and lists one record per CDR3 protein. The table records 350,000 to 400,000 distinct CDR3 sequences, approximately 15% of them present only once.

This receptor was identified in a woman in her sixties with Graves' hyperthyroidism. This sequence joins TRBV30 and TRBJ1-4; possibly TRBD1 for D (6 bases). Sequenced: blood. This CDR3 reads CAWSGTGFEKLFF. The CDR3 DNA follows: TGTGCCTGGAGTGGTACAGGGTTTGAAAAACTGTTTTTT.